This TCR beta chain was recorded in a study of radiotherapy plus CTLA-4 blockade in lung cancer (dated by TCRdb to the late 2010s). As for the study more broadly: Objective responses were observed in 15% to 20% of enrolled patients, and disease control was achieved in 31%. The investigation overall reported the following: The strongest predictors of response, as reported, were early dynamic changes in blood T cell clones along with a rise in serum interferon-beta after radiation. TCR clones derived from tumors expanded in peripheral blood after treatment with radiotherapy and ipilimumab.

The study evaluated CTLA-4 blockade (ipilimumab) given together with focal radiation therapy in patients who had chemo-refractory metastatic non-small-cell lung cancer. The library was produced with the immunoSEQ multiplex PCR assay. TCRdb obtained this table from immuneACCESS and retained in-frame rearrangements with V and J assigned. These tables miss some clones; where compared with another copy, unresolved V genes account for less than half of the shortfall, and the remainder is unexplained. The sample records roughly 100,000 clones, around 83% of which are singletons. The ten largest clones add up to under 30% of the sample. From the cysteine up to the phenylalanine, the CDR3 has a length of 15 residues. Left in the record is the CDR3 DNA by itself, 45 bases read in frame from the first base. V trim: 3 bases; J trim: 5 bases; unmatched bases: 6. According to the germline V gene, CDR1 reads SGHTA and CDR2 reads FQGTGA.

This clone was recorded only once. The specificity of this receptor is unknown. It has no much larger one-base neighbor in the sample; base qualities were not kept. This chain joins TRBV7-3 to TRBJ2-3, and TRBD2 matches 9 of the central bases. The sequences come from peripheral blood, collected from a patient treated with radiotherapy plus ipilimumab. This clonotype originated in a human donor with non-small cell lung cancer that progressed on radiotherapy plus ipilimumab. The DNA sequence is TGTGCCAGCAGCTTTAGCGGGAGTATAGTAGATACGCAGTATTTT. Translated, this is CASSFSGSIVDTQYF.